This record concerns one TCR beta chain sequence. Its antigen is undetermined. The sort gate was single viable CD3+CD4+CD8-CD45RO+ cells for memory CD4+ T cells. V was clipped by 1 base and J by 2 bases, with 8 bases between them. The CDR3 spans 15 residues. Germline V CDR1 and CDR2: SGHTA, FQGTGA. The data derive from a study of memory CD4+ T cells and cytomegalovirus serostatus. Overall study context: Donors were healthy Belgian adults, fewer than ten CMV seropositive and 20 to 25 seronegative. Whole-study results and caveats: Repertoires predicted CMV serostatus with median bootstrapped AUC of roughly 0.96.

Profiling relied on immunoSEQ multiplex PCR, and the TCRdb table lists in-frame clones only, not all of them. This table has under 75,000 clones, roughly 75% appearing once. The TCR originated in an adult in good health and CMV-seronegative. Some clones in this sample may be carry-over from other donors' samples. The sample taken for sequencing was memory CD4+ T cells from blood. V gene TRBV7-3 combines with J gene TRBJ2-2; D remains unclear. The CDR3, as DNA: TGTGCCAGCAGCTTAAGTCAGGATAACACCGGGGAGCTGTTTTTT. It specifies CASSLSQDNTGELFF.